A single sample gave rise to the 7 T cell receptor beta chains below, sequenced in a study of blood T cell repertoires in COVID-19. TCRdb's copy holds only in-frame clones and misses some; the assay was immunoSEQ multiplex PCR. The data hold fewer than 250,000 clones, with about 86% observed a single time. The specimen sequenced was PBMCs or T cells enriched from blood (not recorded which). These receptors originate from a woman aged 45 to 65 with acute COVID-19.

The genes are TRBV7-2 and TRBJ2-2; possibly TRBD1 for D (5 bases). Germline V gene data show CDR1 as SGHTA and CDR2 as FQGNSA. V lost 0 bases to trimming and J lost 6 bases, with 5 bases between them. CDR3 length equals 13 residues. The CDR3 nucleotides read TGTGCCAGCAGCTTAGCGGGGCCCGGGGAGCTGTTTTTT. This codes for CASSLAGPGELFF.

The V and J genes are TRBV5-6 and TRBJ1-2; no clear D gene. The ends were cut back, 5 bases at V and 3 bases at J, with 5 bases in the middle. The CDR3 is 11 residues long. Germline V gene lookup returns CDR1 SGHDT and CDR2 YYEEEE. CDR3 region: CASRLYYGYTF. The CDR3, as DNA: TGTGCCAGCAGACTCTACTATGGCTACACCTTC.

The rearrangement uses TRBV12-3 or TRBV12-4 and TRBJ2-3; TRBD1 is a possible D gene (5 bases). Trimming took off 3 bases at V and 9 bases at J, with 10 bases between the two ends. There are 12 residues in the CDR3. For the CDR3, the DNA is TGTGCCAGCAGTTTTGGTCAGGGAACGCAGTATTTT. This translates into CASSFGQGTQYF.

The chain recombines TRBV5-1 with TRBJ2-1, with 9 bases identical to TRBD1. V lost 4 bases and J lost 9; bases outside the gene matches: 8. The CDR3 extends over 14 amino acids. Looked up from germline, CDR1 is SGHRS and CDR2 is YFSETQ. This CDR3 is CASSIGTGKREQFF. The DNA for the CDR3 is TGCGCCAGCAGCATAGGGACAGGGAAACGTGAGCAGTTCTTC.

The CDR3 region has the DNA TGTGCCAGCAGCCCACCGTTGACTAGCGGGAGTGTCTATTTT. It codes for CASSPPLTSGSVYF. V is TRBV28 and J is TRBJ2-3, with TRBD2 identical over 12 bases. Germline CDR1 MDHEN, CDR2 SYDVKM. CDR3 length: 14 amino acids. The ends lost 6 bases at V and 15 bases at J; junction bases unmatched: 13.

The chain uses TRBV5-1 and TRBJ2-7; 8 bases line up with TRBD1. The CDR3 sequence is 15 residues long. Germline CDR1 SGHRS, CDR2 YFSETQ. V lost 5 bases to trimming and J lost 0 bases; unmatched junction nucleotides: 7. In DNA form, the CDR3 reads TGCGCCAGCAGTTACCGGGACAGGAGCTCCTACGAGCAGTACTTC. This encodes CASSYRDRSSYEQYF.

The chain employs TRBV5-6 and TRBJ1-3, with D possibly matching TRBD1 (6 bases). Germline lookup yields CDR1 SGHDT and CDR2 YYEEEE. Trimming removed 1 base at V and 3 bases at J, with 11 bases between. The CDR3 spans 15 residues. In nucleotides, the CDR3 is TGTGCCAGCAGCTTGTCAGGGGCGCTTGGAAACACCATATATTTT. It encodes CASSLSGALGNTIYF.